These 14 T cell receptor beta chains originate from one sample sequenced in a study of blood T cell repertoires in COVID-19 (dated by TCRdb to the early 2020s). Library preparation was by the immunoSEQ multiplex PCR assay. TCRdb obtained this table from immuneACCESS and retained in-frame rearrangements with V and J assigned. These tables miss some clones; where compared with another copy, unresolved V genes account for less than half of the shortfall, and the remainder is unexplained. The sample records roughly 200,000 clones, 86% of which are singletons. Jointly, the top ten make up roughly 4% of the sample. Sequenced material: PBMCs or T cells enriched from blood (not recorded which). The origin of the receptors is a woman aged 30 to 39 who had been exposed to COVID-19.

CDR3 residues: CASSTRVTGANVLTF. CDR3 bases: TGTGCCAGCAGCACCCGGGTGACTGGGGCCAACGTCCTGACTTTC. The J gene is TRBJ2-6, the V gene TRBV7-9; D is unclear. CDR1 SEHNR and CDR2 FQNEAQ come from the germline V gene (reference sequence). Trimming cost V 5 bases and J 2 bases, with 10 bases left between them. The CDR3 loop spans 15 amino acids.

V usage is TRBV27 and J usage is TRBJ2-1; 10 nucleotides match TRBD2. This CDR3 comprises 16 residues. Germline V CDR1 and CDR2: MNHEY, SMNVEV (reference sequence). The V gene end was trimmed by 8 bases and the J gene end by 2 bases; junction bases not matched to a gene: 9. CDR3 in amino acids: CASLKLSGGAYNEQFF. In nucleotides, the CDR3 is TGTGCCAGCCTCAAACTCAGCGGGGGGGCCTACAATGAGCAGTTCTTC.

The J gene is TRBJ2-6, the V gene TRBV4-1, with D tentatively TRBD2 (5 bases). Trimming stripped 0 bases from V and 3 bases from J, with 12 bases between. Germline V gene sequence: CDR1 MGHRA, CDR2 YSYEKL. The CDR3 runs to 17 residues. CDR3 sequence (DNA): TGCGCCAGCAGCCAAGAGGTGAGGGTGGATGGGGCCAACGTCCTGACTTTC. Translating gives CASSQEVRVDGANVLTF.

The gene calls are TRBV6-5 and TRBJ2-3, with no clear D. The CDR3 is made up of 16 amino acids. From germline, CDR1 is MNHEY and CDR2 SVGAGI. V was trimmed by 3 bases and J by 3 bases, leaving 16 bases between them. DNA for the CDR3: TGTGCCAGCAGTTATAGCCTCGGCGCAGAGACAGATACGCAGTATTTT. As protein: CASSYSLGAETDTQYF.

This chain uses TRBV5-6 with TRBJ2-1; 16 bases fit TRBD2. The ends lost 4 bases at V and 2 bases at J; junction bases unmatched: 9. The CDR3 totals 19 residues. From germline, CDR1 is SGHDT and CDR2 YYEEEE. CDR3 DNA: TGTGCCAGCAGCGGCGGGACTAGCGGGGGGGTACCTCCCTACAATGAGCAGTTCTTC. It is translated as CASSGGTSGGVPPYNEQFF.

The chain uses TRBV29-1 and TRBJ1-1; D is unresolved. V was cut by 4 bases and J by 3 bases, with 6 bases left in between. The CDR3 length is 11 residues. CDR1 and CDR2 (germline): SQVTM, ANQGSEA. CDR3: CSVVSDTEAFF. The DNA of the CDR3 is TGCAGCGTTGTTTCGGACACTGAAGCTTTCTTT.

J is TRBJ2-7 and V is TRBV4-1; maybe TRBD1 (6 bases). This CDR3 has 16 amino acids. The germline CDR1 and CDR2 sequences are MGHRA and YSYEKL. V was cut by 0 bases and J by 0 bases, with 12 bases left in between. The CDR3 DNA reads TGCGCCAGCAGCCAAGATCCAGGGGCCAGCTCCTACGAGCAGTACTTC. Translated, it gives CASSQDPGASSYEQYF.

This clone has a handful of counts. This chain uses TRBV19 with TRBJ2-7, with D maybe TRBD2 (6 bases). V was clipped by 3 bases and J by 3 bases, with 12 bases between them. Germline loops: CDR1 LNHDA, CDR2 SQIVND (reference sequence). This CDR3 spans 14 amino acids. CDR3 region: CASSIMRGHYEQYF. The CDR3 DNA reads as TGTGCCAGTAGTATCATGCGGGGCCACTACGAGCAGTACTTC.

The chain is built from TRBV4-1 and TRBJ1-1, with 8 nucleotides matching TRBD1. The CDR3 has 15 amino acids. The trim removed 3 bases at V and 6 bases at J, leaving 9 bases unmatched. Germline loops: CDR1 MGHRA, CDR2 YSYEKL. The CDR3 region has the DNA TGCGCCAGCAGCCATACAGGACAGGGAGTTCCTGAAGCTTTCTTT. Translating gives CASSHTGQGVPEAFF.

This clone has more than one count but fewer than ten. The chain uses TRBV27 and TRBJ1-6; 11 nucleotides match TRBD1. The germline CDR1 and CDR2 sequences are MNHEY and SMNVEV (reference sequence). V lost 7 bases to trimming and J lost 10 bases; unmatched junction nucleotides: 9. CDR3 length: 15 residues. The CDR3 is CASKLTDRGRSPLHF. For the CDR3, the DNA is TGTGCCAGCAAGTTGACGGACAGGGGGCGATCACCCCTCCACTTT.

This clone appeared once. The gene calls are TRBV24-1 and TRBJ1-5; perhaps TRBD1 as D (6 bases). In germline, CDR1 is KGHDR, CDR2 SFDVKD. The ends were cut back, 6 bases at V and 6 bases at J, with 20 bases in the middle. This CDR3 is built from 16 residues. The CDR3 loop is CATSPLLRGGCQPQHF. CDR3 bases: TGTGCCACCAGTCCCCTTCTTAGGGGGGGTTGTCAGCCCCAGCATTTT.

This sequence joins TRBV2 and TRBJ2-3; possible D gene TRBD1, 6 bases. V dropped 6 bases and J dropped 3 bases, with 16 bases sitting between them. Germline CDR1 is SNHLY and CDR2 is FYNNEI. The CDR3 contains 15 residues. CDR3 DNA sequence: TGTGCCAGCAGCGCAACAGGGTGGGAAACAGATACGCAGTATTTT. It codes for CASSATGWETDTQYF. The whole variable domain, filled in from reference TRBV2 and TRBJ2-3, reads EPEVTQTPSHQVTQMGQEVILRCVPISNHLYFYWYRQILGQKVEFLVSFYNNEISEKSEIFDDQFSVERPDGSNFTLKIRSTKLEDSAMYFCASSATGWETDTQYFGPGTRLTVL.

A remark on this clone: A read error may account for a junction end that differs from germline. This chain links TRBV27 with TRBJ2-4; 10 nucleotides align to TRBD1. The germline V gene encodes CDR1 MNHEY and CDR2 SMNVEV (reference sequence). The CDR3 extends over 16 amino acids. CDR3 coding DNA: TGTGTCAGCCGCCCCCGGGACAGGGGACCCAAAAACATTCAGTACTTC. Encoded protein: CVSRPRDRGPKNIQYF.

The chain combines TRBV18 with TRBJ2-5, with 8 nucleotides matching TRBD1. The CDR3 is 15 residues long. J was trimmed by 4 bases and V by 3 bases; bases with no gene match: 7. Per the germline V gene, CDR1 is KGHSH and CDR2 is LQKENI. CDR3 in amino acids: CASSPFTGGGETQYF. In DNA form, the CDR3 reads TGTGCCAGCTCACCGTTTACAGGGGGAGGAGAGACCCAGTACTTC.